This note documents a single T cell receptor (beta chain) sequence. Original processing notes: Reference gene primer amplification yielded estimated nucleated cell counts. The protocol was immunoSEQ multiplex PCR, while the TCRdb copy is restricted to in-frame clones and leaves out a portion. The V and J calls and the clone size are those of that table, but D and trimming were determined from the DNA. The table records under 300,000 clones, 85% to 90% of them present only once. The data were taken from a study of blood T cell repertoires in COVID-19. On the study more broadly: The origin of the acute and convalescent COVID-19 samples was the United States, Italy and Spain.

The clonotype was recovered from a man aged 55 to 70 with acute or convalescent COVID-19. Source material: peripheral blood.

The CDR3: CASSLSMTVSNQPQHF. The CDR3 DNA sequence: TGTGCCAGCAGCTTGAGTATGACAGTTAGCAATCAGCCCCAGCATTTT. This chain connects TRBV5-6 to TRBJ1-5, with D perhaps TRBD1 (5 bases). V was clipped by 1 base and J by 0 bases, with 11 bases between them. Germline CDR1 and CDR2: SGHDT and YYEEEE. The CDR3 sequence is 16 residues long.